A single sample gave rise to the 10 T cell receptor beta chains below, sequenced in a study of cytomegalovirus exposure and HLA in healthy donors. The primer mix had 60 Vbeta and 13 Jbeta primers. Only in-frame clones appear in the TCRdb table, and some are missing; sequencing was by immunoSEQ multiplex PCR. The data hold over 200,000 clones, with 70% to 90% observed a single time. Sample: PBMCs. These receptors were taken from a human donor in good health.

This clone was counted only a few times. This chain connects TRBV7-9 to TRBJ1-1, with D possibly being TRBD1 (5 bases). The germline V gene encodes CDR1 SEHNR and CDR2 FQNEAQ (reference sequence). The CDR3 spans 17 residues. With 5 bases removed from V and 4 bases from J, the gap between germline ends came to 23 bases. In DNA form, the CDR3 reads TGTGCCAGCAGCCCGCGCCCAGGTGGTCAGGGCCTCACTGAAGCTTTCTTT. It encodes CASSPRPGGQGLTEAFF.

The chain combines TRBV5-4 with TRBJ2-7, with 8 bases aligning to TRBD1. V was clipped by 2 bases and J by 5 bases; unmatched bases: 15. Germline V lookup: CDR1 SGHNT, CDR2 YYREEE (reference sequence). The CDR3 has 17 amino acids. CDR3: CASSFPGRTGRSNEQYF. The CDR3 DNA reads as TGTGCCAGCAGCTTCCCTGGGAGGACAGGGCGATCCAACGAGCAGTACTTC.

The chain is built from TRBV19 and TRBJ1-2; 7 bases are shared with TRBD1. Germline trimming cut 7 bases from V and 8 bases from J; bases unmatched to any gene: 10. This CDR3 has 13 residues. Germline CDR1 reads LNHDA; CDR2 reads SQIVND (reference sequence). The CDR3 DNA follows: TGTGCCAGTACAGACAGGGCTATCTCGGGCTACACCTTC. As protein: CASTDRAISGYTF.

This clone was picked up a small number of times. The chain has TRBV19 and TRBJ2-7, with 13 positions matching TRBD2. CDR3 size: 15 residues. The J segment lost 5 bases and the V segment lost 4 bases, leaving 5 bases of the junction unmatched. Germline V gives CDR1 LNHDA, CDR2 SQIVND (reference sequence). The CDR3 sequence is CASSTRTSGRHEQYF. CDR3 sequence (DNA): TGTGCCAGTAGTACACGGACTAGCGGGAGACACGAGCAGTACTTC.

V and J are TRBV2 and TRBJ2-7, with 11 positions matching TRBD2. Germline CDR1 is SNHLY and CDR2 is FYNNEI. The J segment lost 3 bases and the V segment lost 3 bases, leaving 22 bases of the junction unmatched. The CDR3 covers 21 residues. The CDR3 protein is CASSESLSSGRLRQLNYEQYF. The CDR3 DNA reads TGTGCCAGCAGTGAGTCCCTATCTAGCGGGAGGCTCCGGCAGTTGAACTACGAGCAGTACTTC.

As regards this clone: Relative to the germline gene, one junction end is altered; a read error may explain this. The rearrangement uses TRBV7-9 and TRBJ2-7, with D possibly TRBD1 on 6 matching bases. The CDR3 runs to 14 residues. Germline V CDR1 and CDR2: SEHNR, FQNEAQ (reference sequence). The CDR3 DNA is TGTTCCAGCAGCCCCTACCTGGACAGCTACGAGCAGTACTTC. This translates into CSSSPYLDSYEQYF.

The J gene is TRBJ2-7, the V gene TRBV9, with 7 nucleotides matching TRBD1. The CDR3 spans 14 residues. J gave up 2 bases and V 4 bases, and 6 bases lay outside the gene matches. Germline V lookup: CDR1 SGDLS, CDR2 YYNGEE. CDR3: CASSPRDRTYEQYF. DNA of the CDR3: TGTGCCAGCAGCCCCAGGGACAGAACCTACGAGCAGTACTTC.

The chain recombines TRBV7-8 with TRBJ2-5, with D hard to call. The V and J ends lost 1 base and 2 bases respectively, with 5 bases between them. Germline CDR1 and CDR2: SGHVS and FQNEAQ. This CDR3 has 13 residues. In DNA form, the CDR3 reads TGTGCCAGCAGCTTAGAACTACAAGAGACCCAGTACTTC. Translating gives CASSLELQETQYF.

The chain is built from TRBV6-1 and TRBJ1-1; D unclear. This CDR3 is built from 16 residues. V was shortened by 2 bases and J by 1 base, with 14 bases between the two germline ends. CDR1 MNHNS and CDR2 SASEGT come from the germline V gene. The CDR3 DNA sequence: TGTGCCAGCAGTGAACTGTCCCCGACAAAGAACACTGAAGCTTTCTTT. Its translation: CASSELSPTKNTEAFF.

This chain connects TRBV29-1 to TRBJ2-7; TRBD2 matches 9 bases. Germline V gene sequence: CDR1 SQVTM, CDR2 ANQGSEA. The V gene end was trimmed by 7 bases and the J gene end by 3 bases; junction bases not matched to a gene: 7. The CDR3 is 13 residues long. The DNA of the CDR3 is TGCAGCGCCGCCGGGCGGGAGGGCTACGAGCAGTACTTC. Amino acid sequence: CSAAGREGYEQYF.